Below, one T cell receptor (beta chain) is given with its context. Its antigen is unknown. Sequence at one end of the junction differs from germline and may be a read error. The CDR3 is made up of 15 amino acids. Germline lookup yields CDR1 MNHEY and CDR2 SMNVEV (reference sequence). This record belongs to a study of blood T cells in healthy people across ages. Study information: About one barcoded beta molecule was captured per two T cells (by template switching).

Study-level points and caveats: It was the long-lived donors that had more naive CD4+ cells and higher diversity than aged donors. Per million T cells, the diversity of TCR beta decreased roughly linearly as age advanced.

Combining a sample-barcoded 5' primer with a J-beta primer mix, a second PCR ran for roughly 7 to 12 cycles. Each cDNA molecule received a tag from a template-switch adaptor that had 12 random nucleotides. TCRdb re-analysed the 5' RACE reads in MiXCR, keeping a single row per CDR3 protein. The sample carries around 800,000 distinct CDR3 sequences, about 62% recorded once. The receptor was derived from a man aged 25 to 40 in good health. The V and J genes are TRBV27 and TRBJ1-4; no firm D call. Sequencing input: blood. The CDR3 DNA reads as TGTGCCAGCAGTTTATTGGCGGGAACTAATGGAAAACTGTTTTTT. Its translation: CASSLLAGTNGKLFF.